Below, 18 T cell receptor beta chains from the same sample are listed, as sequenced in a study of early T cells in non-severe SARS-CoV-2 infection. TCRdb called the 5' RACE reads again in MiXCR, with one record for every CDR3 protein. The repertoire includes 85,000 to 90,000 distinct CDR3 sequences, roughly 14% of them detected once, and approximately 0.5% sits in the top ten. The source material was whole blood. Receptors were obtained from an adult who was a healthcare worker with PCR-confirmed SARS-CoV-2 infection or an uninfected control (not recorded which).

This clonotype has at least ten counts. The rearrangement joins TRBV6-5 to TRBJ1-4; 9 nucleotides agree with TRBD1. Germline CDR1 and CDR2: MNHEY and SVGAGI. The junction had 12 bases not matched to a gene; V was cut back by 5 bases and J by 8 bases. The CDR3 runs to 16 residues. The CDR3 sequence: CASSRETGGAGEKLFF. For the CDR3, the DNA is TGTGCCAGCAGTCGAGAAACAGGGGGCGCGGGAGAAAAACTGTTTTTT.

Regarding this clonotype: Germline is not matched at one junction end, which may reflect a read error. The chain uses TRBV9 and TRBJ2-3; 13 bases map to TRBD2. The germline V gene encodes CDR1 SGDLS and CDR2 YYNGEE. The CDR3 is 16 residues long. The CDR3 nucleotides are TGTGTCAGCAGCACAGGGTCCGGGACTAGCGGGAATACGCAGTATTTT. Protein product: CVSSTGSGTSGNTQYF.

This chain connects TRBV12-3 or TRBV12-4 to TRBJ2-5; 12 nucleotides agree with TRBD1. The CDR3 is made up of 21 amino acids. The ends lost 8 bases at V and 2 bases at J; junction bases unmatched: 24. The CDR3 loop reads CASSPALGLGQGASEQETQYF. The CDR3 nucleotides are TGTGCCAGCTCACCCGCTTTGGGGTTGGGACAGGGGGCATCGGAACAAGAGACCCAGTACTTC.

Only a few counts were recorded for this clonotype. This sequence joins TRBV2 and TRBJ1-1; TRBD1 aligns across 9 bases. The V segment lost 8 bases and the J segment 6 bases; nucleotides outside the gene matches: 10. The germline CDR1 and CDR2 sequences are SNHLY and FYNNEI. The CDR3 sequence is 14 residues long. Here the CDR3 DNA reads TGTGCCAGCGGAAGGGACAGGGCAGGGGCTGAAGCTTTCTTT. It is translated as CASGRDRAGAEAFF.

The sample holds a few counts of this clonotype. The chain has TRBV30 and TRBJ1-5; TRBD1 matches 8 bases. Germline V gene data show CDR1 as GTSNPN and CDR2 as SVGIG (reference sequence). V was pared by 4 bases and J by 3 bases, with 2 bases of the junction left unmatched. This CDR3 has 13 residues. CDR3 in DNA: TGTGCCTGGACCAGGGGGCCCAATCAGCCCCAGCATTTT. It codes for CAWTRGPNQPQHF.

This clonotype was counted ten times or more. This rearrangement joins TRBV18 to TRBJ2-5, with 7 bases fitting TRBD1. The CDR3 spans 17 residues. CDR1 is KGHSH and CDR2 is LQKENI in the germline V gene. V dropped 0 bases and J dropped 3; count of bases not matched to a gene: 10. CDR3 amino acids: CASSPPVTGLSKETQYF. The CDR3 nucleotides are TGTGCCAGCTCACCACCTGTGACAGGGCTTTCCAAAGAGACCCAGTACTTC.

This clonotype showed up many times. This chain links TRBV30 with TRBJ1-4; D not certain. CDR3 length: 13 amino acids. Trimming stripped 2 bases from V and 5 bases from J, with 9 bases between. Germline V CDR1 and CDR2: GTSNPN, SVGIG (reference sequence). The CDR3 sequence is CAWSTQVNEKLFF. CDR3 coding DNA: TGTGCCTGGAGTACCCAGGTGAATGAAAAACTGTTTTTT.

This clonotype was seen once. With a much larger clone just one base away, this may be a read error. V and J are TRBV12-5 and TRBJ2-5; D is perhaps TRBD1 (6 bases). Per the germline V gene, CDR1 is LGHNT and CDR2 is FRNRAP. The CDR3 loop spans 14 amino acids. Deletions cut 7 bases from V and 1 base from J, with 13 bases between. CDR3 amino acids: CASDLGHLQETQYF. CDR3 DNA: TGTGCTAGTGATCTGGGACATCTCCAAGAGACCCAGTACTTC.

In its sample, this clonotype was seen a few times. The chain carries TRBV20-1 and TRBJ1-2, with unresolved D. V was trimmed by 1 base and J by 2 bases, leaving 5 bases between them. The germline V gene has CDR1 DFQATT and CDR2 SNEGSKA (reference sequence). This CDR3 is built from 12 residues. The CDR3: CSARGRNYGYTF. In nucleotides, the CDR3 is TGCAGTGCTAGAGGCAGAAACTATGGCTACACCTTC.

In its sample, this clonotype was seen many times. The chain is built from TRBV9 and TRBJ2-2; possible D gene TRBD1, 6 bases. V was pared by 5 bases and J by 0 bases, with 11 bases between. The CDR3 runs to 15 residues. Germline lookup yields CDR1 SGDLS and CDR2 YYNGEE. CDR3 sequence reads: CASRKGTTNTGELFF. Written as DNA, the CDR3 is TGTGCCAGCAGAAAGGGGACAACGAACACCGGGGAGCTGTTTTTT.

The table lists this clonotype with many counts. This sequence joins TRBV18 and TRBJ2-7; D might be TRBD2 (7 bases). The germline gives CDR1 KGHSH, CDR2 LQKENI. V was trimmed by 2 bases and J by 4 bases, leaving 15 bases between them. This CDR3 comprises 15 residues. The CDR3 sequence is CASSPGGGQFYEQYV. The CDR3 DNA reads as TGTGCCAGCTCACCAGGCGGGGGCCAATTTTACGAGCAGTACGTC.

This clonotype was seen repeatedly, ten times or more. The V gene is TRBV12-3 or TRBV12-4, the J gene TRBJ1-2; the D gene is possibly TRBD1 (5 bases). The CDR3 totals 13 residues. V was clipped by 3 bases and J by 2 bases, with 7 bases between them. The CDR3 region is CASSLGGNYGYTF. In nucleotides, the CDR3 is TGTGCCAGCAGTTTGGGGGGAAACTATGGCTACACCTTC.

This clonotype was picked up a small number of times. The rearrangement uses TRBV10-3 and TRBJ2-5, with D possibly TRBD2 on 6 matching bases. Trimming removed 6 bases at V and 2 bases at J, with 10 bases between. This CDR3 contains 13 residues. CDR1 is ENHRY, CDR2 SYGVKD, per germline. For the CDR3, the DNA is TGTGCCATCAGGATAGCGGATCAAGAGACCCAGTACTTC. This translates into CAIRIADQETQYF.

This chain uses TRBV9 with TRBJ1-2; weak D call: TRBD1 (6 bases). The CDR3 is made up of 13 amino acids. Germline values: CDR1 SGDLS, CDR2 YYNGEE. Trimming took off 3 bases at V and 4 bases at J, with 10 bases between the two ends. CDR3 sequence reads: CASSAGQRYGYTF. The CDR3 DNA reads as TGTGCCAGCAGCGCCGGACAGCGCTATGGCTACACCTTC.

V and J are TRBV7-6 and TRBJ2-2; a weak D match, TRBD2 (6 bases). Germline values: CDR1 SGHVS, CDR2 FNYEAQ. There are 16 residues in the CDR3. Trimming shortened V by 1 base and J by 3 bases, and 12 bases separated the two germline ends. CDR3 loop: CASSLGSREYTGELFF. In DNA, the CDR3 is TGTGCCAGCAGCTTAGGGTCGCGGGAATACACCGGGGAGCTGTTTTTT.

The J gene is TRBJ1-1, the V gene TRBV10-3; D gene ambiguous. This CDR3 spans 13 amino acids. Germline lookup yields CDR1 ENHRY and CDR2 SYGVKD. Between the trimmed V and J ends, which lost 10 bases and 0 bases, there was a span of 12 bases. Written as DNA, the CDR3 is TGTGCCACCGAGACATCGCTGAACACTGAAGCTTTCTTT. Translated, it gives CATETSLNTEAFF.

The J gene is TRBJ2-3, the V gene TRBV5-1; D is ambiguous. V shed 5 bases and J shed 1 base, with 5 bases lying between them. This CDR3 spans 12 amino acids. In germline, CDR1 is SGHRS, CDR2 YFSETQ. CDR3 DNA sequence: TGCGCCAGCAGTATTGGCACAGATACGCAGTATTTT. It specifies CASSIGTDTQYF.

The chain combines TRBV19 with TRBJ2-5; D unclear. V lost 4 bases and J 4 bases, leaving 13 bases between the germline ends. The CDR3 is made up of 14 amino acids. Germline V gene data show CDR1 as LNHDA and CDR2 as SQIVND (reference sequence). The CDR3 bases are TGTGCCAGTAGTAGGGGATTGGGCCCAGAGACCCAGTACTTC. Its protein is CASSRGLGPETQYF. The full variable domain, its missing parts supplied by reference TRBV19 and TRBJ2-5, is DGGITQSPKYLFRKEGQNVTLSCEQNLNHDAMYWYRQDPGQGLRLIYYSQIVNDFQKGDIAEGYSVSREKKESFPLTVTSAQKNPTAFYLCASSRGLGPETQYFGPGTRLLVL.